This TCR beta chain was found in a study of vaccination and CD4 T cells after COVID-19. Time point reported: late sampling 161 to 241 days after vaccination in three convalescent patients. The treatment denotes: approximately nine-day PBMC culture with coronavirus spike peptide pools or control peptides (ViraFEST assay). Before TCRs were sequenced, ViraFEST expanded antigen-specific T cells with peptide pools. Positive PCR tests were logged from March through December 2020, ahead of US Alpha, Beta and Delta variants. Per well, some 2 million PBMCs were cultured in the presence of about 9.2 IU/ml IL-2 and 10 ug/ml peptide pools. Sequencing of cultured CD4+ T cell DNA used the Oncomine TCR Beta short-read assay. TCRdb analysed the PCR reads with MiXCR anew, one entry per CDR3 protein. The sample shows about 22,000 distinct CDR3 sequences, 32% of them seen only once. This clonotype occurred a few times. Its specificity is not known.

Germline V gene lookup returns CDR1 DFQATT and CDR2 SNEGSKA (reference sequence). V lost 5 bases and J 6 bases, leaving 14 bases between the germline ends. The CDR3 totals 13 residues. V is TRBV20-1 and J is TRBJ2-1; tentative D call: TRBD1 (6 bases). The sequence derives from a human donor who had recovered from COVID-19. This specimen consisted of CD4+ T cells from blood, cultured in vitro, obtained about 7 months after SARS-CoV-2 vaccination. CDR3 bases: TGCAGTGCTCTTCAGTGGGGGCGCAATGAGCAGTTCTTC. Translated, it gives CSALQWGRNEQFF.